The 17 T cell receptor beta chains below come from one sample, sequenced in a study of shared clonotypes between healthy human individuals. Clones were sequenced by immunoSEQ multiplex PCR, and TCRdb holds only the in-frame ones, with some missing. The sample lists about a million clones, about 75% seen once, with roughly 1.4% in the top ten. The source material was memory CD4+ T cells sorted from blood. The subset denotes: CD45RA-negative fraction. These receptor sequences come from a man between 18 and 29 years old in good health.

The chain uses TRBV11-2 and TRBJ2-7, with 8 positions matching TRBD1. Looked up from germline, CDR1 is SGHAT and CDR2 is FQNNGV. J gave up 1 base and V 4 bases, and 9 bases lay outside the gene matches. This CDR3 has 16 residues. CDR3 sequence: CASSYRQGIMSYEQYF. The CDR3 nucleotides read TGTGCCAGCAGCTACAGACAGGGGATAATGTCCTACGAGCAGTACTTC.

The chain couples TRBV7-2 to TRBJ1-1; 7 bases align to TRBD1. Germline V gene sequence: CDR1 SGHTA, CDR2 FQGNSA. Trimming at V came to 5 bases and at J to 0 bases, leaving 6 bases not matched to a gene. This CDR3 comprises 15 residues. Written as DNA, the CDR3 is TGTGCCAGCAGCCCCCGACAGGGCTTGAACACTGAAGCTTTCTTT. This encodes CASSPRQGLNTEAFF.

The V gene is TRBV25-1, the J gene TRBJ1-3; 7 bases fit TRBD1. The CDR3 contains 14 residues. V lost 6 bases to trimming and J lost 1 base; unmatched junction nucleotides: 3. CDR1 is MGHDK and CDR2 is SYGVNS in the germline V gene. This chain's CDR3 is CASSETGSGNTIYF. The CDR3 coding sequence is TGTGCCAGCAGCGAGACAGGGTCTGGAAACACCATATATTTT.

The table lists this clone with a few counts. The genes are TRBV7-2 and TRBJ2-4; D uncertain. From germline, CDR1 is SGHTA and CDR2 FQGNSA. Trimming shortened V by 2 bases and J by 9 bases, and 8 bases separated the two germline ends. The CDR3 loop spans 12 amino acids. The CDR3: CASSLLGSIQYF. The CDR3 DNA is TGTGCCAGCAGCTTACTGGGCTCCATTCAGTACTTC.

V and J are TRBV5-1 and TRBJ2-3, with 9 positions matching TRBD2. The CDR3 is made up of 15 amino acids. V was pared by 4 bases and J by 5 bases, with 8 bases of the junction left unmatched. Looked up from germline, CDR1 is SGHRS and CDR2 is YFSETQ. The CDR3 DNA reads TGCGCCAGCAGCCATATGAGCGGGGGGAAAGATACGCAGTATTTT. It yields the protein CASSHMSGGKDTQYF.

The gene calls are TRBV9 and TRBJ1-2, with unresolved D. The CDR3 totals 14 residues. With 2 bases removed from V and 1 base from J, the gap between germline ends came to 9 bases. The germline V gene has CDR1 SGDLS and CDR2 YYNGEE. The CDR3 sequence: CASSVIGSNYGYTF. For the CDR3, the DNA is TGTGCCAGCAGCGTCATCGGCAGTAACTATGGCTACACCTTC. The full variable domain, in which reference TRBV9 and TRBJ1-2 provide the parts outside the CDR3, is DSGVTQTPKHLITATGQRVTLRCSPRSGDLSVYWYQQSLDQGLQFLIQYYNGEERAKGNILERFSAQQFPDLHSELNLSSLELGDSALYFCASSVIGSNYGYTFGSGTRLTVV.

The chain joins TRBV7-9 to TRBJ1-2; tentative D call: TRBD1 (6 bases). Germline loops: CDR1 SEHNR, CDR2 FQNEAQ (reference sequence). The germline V and J ends were trimmed by 1 base and 4 bases, with 19 bases remaining between them. The CDR3 totals 17 residues. The CDR3 coding sequence is TGTGCCAGCAGCTTAGGACCTGCTACAGGGTCCTTCTATGGCTACACCTTC. This translates into CASSLGPATGSFYGYTF.

The sample holds a few counts of this clone. The junction does not match germline at one end; this may be a read error. V gene TRBV7-7 combines with J gene TRBJ2-3, with D possibly being TRBD2 (6 bases). Germline-derived CDR1 and CDR2 are SSHAT and FNYEAQ (reference sequence). The CDR3 consists of 14 residues. DNA of the CDR3: TGTGCTAGCAGCTTCGGGGGTACCACAGATACGCAGTATTTT. Translating it yields CASSFGGTTDTQYF. The complete variable domain, with remaining parts taken from reference TRBV7-7 and TRBJ2-3, reads GAGVSQSPRYKVTKRGQDVTLRCDPISSHATLYWYQQALGQGPEFLTYFNYEAQPDKSGLPSDRFSAERPEGSISTLTIQRTEQRDSAMYRCASSFGGTTDTQYFGPGTRLTVL.

J is TRBJ1-2 and V is TRBV9; D is undetermined. Germline V gene sequence: CDR1 SGDLS, CDR2 YYNGEE. The V gene lost 2 bases and the J gene lost 4 bases, with 12 bases spanning the gap. The CDR3 contains 14 residues. For the CDR3, the DNA is TGTGCCAGCAGCGTCCCCGCGCCGGGCTATGGCTACACCTTC. Its translation: CASSVPAPGYGYTF.

The J gene is TRBJ1-2, the V gene TRBV29-1, with TRBD1 matching over 9 bases. The CDR3 has 12 residues. Germline CDR1 and CDR2: SQVTM and ANQGSEA. The CDR3: CSSLGDRDGYTF. Here the CDR3 DNA reads TGCAGTTCCCTAGGGGACAGGGATGGCTACACCTTC.

This rearrangement joins TRBV19 to TRBJ2-5, with a possible D match to TRBD1 (5 bases). CDR3 length: 18 residues. CDR1 is LNHDA, CDR2 SQIVND, per germline (reference sequence). Trimming left V 0 bases short and J 1 base short, with 18 bases between. The CDR3 coding sequence is TGTGCCAGTAGTATAGATCCGTTAGGACCAGGGTTCCAAGAGACCCAGTACTTC. This gives the protein CASSIDPLGPGFQETQYF.

A single count supports this clone. The chain uses TRBV19 and TRBJ2-7; either TRBD1 or TRBD2 may fit D (6 bases each). Trimming left V 7 bases short and J 7 bases short, with 17 bases between. CDR3 length: 13 residues. Germline CDR1 reads LNHDA; CDR2 reads SQIVND (reference sequence). CDR3 DNA: TGTGCCAGTACCGCGGGACGGGGGCGAGAGCAGTACTTC. Protein: CASTAGRGREQYF.

The chain couples TRBV9 to TRBJ2-3; 10 nucleotides line up with TRBD2. V trimming: 0 bases; J trimming: 6 bases; junction bases outside the gene matches: 7. The CDR3 loop spans 16 amino acids. The germline gives CDR1 SGDLS, CDR2 YYNGEE. CDR3 in DNA: TGTGCCAGCAGCGTAGTGCCTAGCGGGAGTACGGATACGCAGTATTTT. It is translated as CASSVVPSGSTDTQYF.

This chain uses TRBV9 with TRBJ2-1, with 8 bases aligning to TRBD2. Losses at the gene ends were 0 bases for V and 6 bases for J; bases not matched to a gene: 5. The CDR3 runs 15 residues. Germline V gene sequence: CDR1 SGDLS, CDR2 YYNGEE. The CDR3: CASSVELADVNEQFF. The DNA for the CDR3 is TGTGCCAGCAGCGTAGAACTAGCGGACGTCAATGAGCAGTTCTTC. The full variable domain, rest sourced from reference TRBV9 and TRBJ2-1, is DSGVTQTPKHLITATGQRVTLRCSPRSGDLSVYWYQQSLDQGLQFLIQYYNGEERAKGNILERFSAQQFPDLHSELNLSSLELGDSALYFCASSVELADVNEQFFGPGTRLTVL.

Note on this clone: Other DNA sequences from this sample encode an identical CDR3 as well. The chain couples TRBV6-6 to TRBJ2-7, with TRBD1 matching 7 bases. The CDR3 has 13 amino acids. V was clipped by 5 bases and J by 4 bases; unmatched bases: 5. Germline CDR1 MNHNY, CDR2 SVGAGI (reference sequence). CDR3 sequence: CASSPTGLYEQYF. CDR3 bases: TGTGCCAGCAGTCCGACAGGGTTGTACGAGCAGTACTTC.

The V call is TRBV6-5, the J call TRBJ2-1, with 9 positions matching TRBD1. This CDR3 contains 14 residues. The junction had 7 bases not matched to a gene; V was cut back by 6 bases and J by 7 bases. Germline CDR1 is MNHEY and CDR2 is SVGAGI. DNA for the CDR3: TGTGCCAGCAGCCGGACAGGGGCAAAAAATGAGCAGTTCTTC. Protein product: CASSRTGAKNEQFF.

This clone was counted ten times or more. The rearrangement joins TRBV7-2 to TRBJ1-2; D is unclear. Germline V gene sequence: CDR1 SGHTA, CDR2 FQGNSA. Deletions cut 2 bases from V and 5 bases from J, with 18 bases between. The CDR3 extends over 16 amino acids. Here the CDR3 reads CASSLRSTESRYGYTF. CDR3 in DNA: TGTGCCAGCAGCTTACGAAGCACCGAAAGTAGATATGGCTACACCTTC.